One sample yielded the 9 T cell receptor beta chains listed below, sequenced in a study of blood T cell repertoires in COVID-19. Data came from immunoSEQ multiplex PCR; TCRdb stores just in-frame clones and leaves some out. The profile shows over 110,000 clones, approximately 86% of them singletons. The sample comprised peripheral blood. These receptors were obtained from a man in his 70s with acute or convalescent COVID-19.

The chain recombines TRBV18 with TRBJ2-2; TRBD1 agrees at 7 bases. Losses at the gene ends were 2 bases for V and 7 bases for J; bases not matched to a gene: 4. CDR1 is KGHSH and CDR2 is LQKENI in the germline V gene. The CDR3 spans 14 residues. The CDR3 sequence: CASSPRGQNGELFF. Here the CDR3 DNA reads TGTGCCAGCTCACCAAGGGGGCAAAACGGGGAGCTGTTTTTT.

The rearrangement uses TRBV7-2 and TRBJ2-7, with a tentative D call TRBD1 (5 bases). V lost 1 base and J lost 0, with 7 bases in between. Germline V CDR1 and CDR2: SGHTA, FQGNSA. The CDR3 is 14 residues long. The CDR3 sequence: CASSLGQSSYEQYF. CDR3 DNA: TGTGCCAGCAGCTTAGGACAGAGCTCCTACGAGCAGTACTTC.

In nucleotides, the CDR3 is TGTGCCAGCTCACTCGGACAGGAAGAGACCCAGTACTTC. It specifies CASSLGQEETQYF. The V gene is TRBV18, the J gene TRBJ2-5, with 7 bases identical to TRBD1. The CDR3 runs 13 residues. V was pared by 4 bases and J by 3 bases, with 2 bases of the junction left unmatched. CDR1 is KGHSH and CDR2 is LQKENI in the germline V gene. The full variable domain, in which reference TRBV18 and TRBJ2-5 provide the parts outside the CDR3, is NAGVMQNPRHLVRRRGQEARLRCSPMKGHSHVYWYRQLPEEGLKFMVYLQKENIIDESGMPKERFSAEFPKEGPSILRIQQVVRGDSAAYFCASSLGQEETQYFGPGTRLLVL.

This clone has more than one count but fewer than ten. The chain recombines TRBV2 with TRBJ1-5, with 7 bases that match TRBD1. The CDR3 spans 15 residues. V lost 5 bases, J lost 2 bases, and 6 bases stayed unmatched. Germline CDR1 and CDR2: SNHLY and FYNNEI. The CDR3 region has the DNA TGTGCCAGCAGTCCCGACAGGGCGGGCAATCAGCCCCAGCATTTT. This encodes CASSPDRAGNQPQHF.

J is TRBJ1-1 and V is TRBV6-5; 7 bases map to TRBD1. This CDR3 contains 12 residues. Germline CDR1 MNHEY, CDR2 SVGAGI. The ends lost 8 bases at V and 8 bases at J; junction bases unmatched: 8. The CDR3 region is CASCQGDREAFF. CDR3 DNA: TGTGCCAGCTGTCAGGGGGACAGAGAAGCTTTCTTT.

The chain recombines TRBV10-3 with TRBJ1-2; TRBD1 matches 9 bases. Losses at the gene ends were 5 bases for V and 3 bases for J; bases not matched to a gene: 7. The germline gives CDR1 ENHRY, CDR2 SYGVKD. The CDR3 is 15 residues long. The CDR3 here is CAISPQGTGHYGYTF. The CDR3 DNA sequence: TGTGCCATCAGTCCCCAAGGGACAGGGCACTATGGCTACACCTTC.

The CDR3 sequence is CASRWGIGGQGYGYTF. CDR3 nucleotide sequence: TGTGCCAGCAGATGGGGAATCGGCGGACAGGGCTATGGCTACACCTTC. The chain links TRBV28 to TRBJ1-2; 8 bases align to TRBD1. Per germline, CDR1 MDHEN and CDR2 SYDVKM. This CDR3 is 16 amino acids long. The ends lost 6 bases at V and 4 bases at J; junction bases unmatched: 13.

This clone came up once. V usage is TRBV7-9 and J usage is TRBJ2-7, with 13 bases identical to TRBD2. CDR1 is SEHNR, CDR2 FQNEAQ, per germline (reference sequence). J lost 0 bases, V lost 5 bases, and 7 bases had no gene match. This CDR3 comprises 17 residues. The CDR3 coding sequence is TGTGCCAGCAGCCCGAGACTAGCGGGAGGCCACTCCTACGAGCAGTACTTC. As protein: CASSPRLAGGHSYEQYF.

The rearrangement links TRBV5-1 to TRBJ1-1, with TRBD1 matching over 12 bases. With V trimmed by 2 bases and J by 5 bases, 7 bases remained unmatched. Germline V gives CDR1 SGHRS, CDR2 YFSETQ. The CDR3 has 16 amino acids. CDR3 DNA sequence: TGCGCCAGCAGCTTTCAACCGGGACAGGGGGCAACTGAAGCTTTCTTT. It yields the protein CASSFQPGQGATEAFF.